This T cell receptor (beta chain) originates from a study of blood T cell repertoires in COVID-19. About the research overall: The analysed material was cDNA or gDNA that came from T cells, B-cell-depleted T cells, or PBMCs.

Profiled with immunoSEQ multiplex PCR; TCRdb holds only in-frame clones, not every one. The repertoire includes about 270,000 clones, approximately 89% of them detected once, and about 10% sits in the top ten. The CDR3 is 15 residues long. Trimming pared 6 bases from V and 6 bases from J, leaving 20 bases between. Germline-derived CDR1 and CDR2 are SGHTA and FQGNSA. This receptor was obtained from a man aged 35 to 55 who had recovered from COVID-19. The sequencing input was peripheral blood. The V gene is TRBV7-2, the J gene TRBJ2-5; D perhaps matches TRBD1 (6 bases). As DNA, the CDR3 is TGTGCCAGCAGGCCCCCAGGGGTCGGTGGAAAGACCCAGTACTTC. Translating it yields CASRPPGVGGKTQYF.